The 2 T cell receptor beta chains presented below share a single source sample, sequenced in a study of CD8+CD57+ T cells in acquired aplastic anemia. Genomic DNA, serving as template, underwent TCR beta VDJ and CDR3 profiling. MiXCR was run by TCRdb on the reads, yielding one entry per CDR3 protein. The sample includes 62,000 or so distinct CDR3 sequences, approximately 50% of them seen just once. Sequenced input: sorted CD4+, CD8+, or CD8+CD57+ T cells (not recorded which) from PBMCs. These receptors were collected from a human donor in good health, serving as a control.

This clonotype was observed a handful of times. The chain uses TRBV5-6 and TRBJ1-1; D is unresolved. The CDR3 has 13 amino acids. Trimming cost V 6 bases and J 1 base, with 10 bases left between them. Germline values: CDR1 SGHDT, CDR2 YYEEEE. The CDR3 nucleotides read TGTGCCAGCACTACGGTCAGGAACACTGAAGCTTTCTTT. Protein sequence: CASTTVRNTEAFF.

This clonotype was seen repeatedly, ten times or more. The V call is TRBV7-9, the J call TRBJ1-4; maybe TRBD1 (5 bases). Deletions cut 5 bases from V and 4 bases from J, with 14 bases between. This CDR3 is 15 amino acids long. Germline lookup yields CDR1 SEHNR and CDR2 FQNEAQ (reference sequence). In DNA form, the CDR3 reads TGTGCCAGCAGCCCGCCGGGACCCAGTAATGAAAAACTGTTTTTT. It yields the protein CASSPPGPSNEKLFF.